One sample yielded the 28 T cell receptor beta chains listed below, sequenced in a study of Graves' ophthalmopathy and Graves' hyperthyroidism. Amplification of TCR beta CDR3 regions used RNA transcripts. Second-round multiplex PCR came after a first-round RT-PCR that employed HTBI primers. TCRdb used MiXCR to reprocess the multiplex PCR reads, holding one entry per CDR3 protein. The sample lists hundreds of thousands of distinct CDR3 sequences, about 15% occurring once. Sequencing was performed on blood. Receptors were obtained from a woman aged 30 to 39 with Graves' ophthalmopathy.

This clonotype was counted many times. V usage is TRBV19 and J usage is TRBJ2-7; 10 bases agree with TRBD1. V was pared by 2 bases and J by 5 bases, with 3 bases of the junction left unmatched. There are 14 residues in the CDR3. Germline assignment: CDR1 LNHDA and CDR2 SQIVND (reference sequence). CDR3 sequence (DNA): TGTGCCAGTAGTATACCCGGGACAGGGGACGAGCAGTACTTC. Translation gives CASSIPGTGDEQYF.

This clonotype was found many times. The chain recombines TRBV27 with TRBJ1-6, with D possibly being TRBD1 (5 bases). The V and J ends lost 6 bases and 0 bases respectively, with 12 bases between them. The CDR3 is 16 residues long. In germline, CDR1 is MNHEY, CDR2 SMNVEV (reference sequence). This CDR3 reads CASSQGPSSYNSPLHF. DNA of the CDR3: TGTGCCAGCAGCCAGGGACCGAGCTCCTATAATTCACCCCTCCACTTT.

This clonotype was observed many times. V usage is TRBV9 and J usage is TRBJ2-2, with 12 bases fitting TRBD2. CDR3 size: 18 residues. Per the germline V gene, CDR1 is SGDLS and CDR2 is YYNGEE. V gave up 0 bases and J gave up 2 bases; unmatched junction bases: 5. The CDR3 spells CASSVARTSGINTGELFF. CDR3 sequence (DNA): TGTGCCAGCAGCGTAGCTCGGACTAGCGGGATCAACACCGGGGAGCTGTTTTTT. Full variable domain (rest looked up from reference TRBV9 and TRBJ2-2): DSGVTQTPKHLITATGQRVTLRCSPRSGDLSVYWYQQSLDQGLQFLIQYYNGEERAKGNILERFSAQQFPDLHSELNLSSLELGDSALYFCASSVARTSGINTGELFFGEGSRLTVL.

This clonotype was observed many times. V and J are TRBV14 and TRBJ1-3; 11 bases are a match to TRBD1. The CDR3 length is 14 residues. Germline trimming cut 4 bases from V and 7 bases from J; bases unmatched to any gene: 3. CDR1 SGHDN and CDR2 FVKESK come from the germline V gene. CDR3 protein: CASSRGQGANTIYF. The DNA of the CDR3 is TGTGCCAGCAGCCGCGGACAGGGGGCGAACACCATATATTTT.

The gene calls are TRBV5-6 and TRBJ2-7; possible D gene TRBD2, 6 bases. Germline CDR1 and CDR2: SGHDT and YYEEEE. CDR3 size: 13 residues. The V and J ends lost 4 bases and 3 bases respectively, with 11 bases between them. CDR3 sequence: CASSRGTIYEQYF. Here the CDR3 DNA reads TGTGCCAGCAGCCGCGGGACGATCTACGAGCAGTACTTC.

This clonotype was observed at least ten times. The chain recombines TRBV20-1 with TRBJ2-5, with 7 positions matching TRBD1. The CDR3 runs to 14 residues. The germline V gene has CDR1 DFQATT and CDR2 SNEGSKA (reference sequence). V shed 6 bases and J 1 base; nucleotides not matched to a gene: 8. The CDR3: CSASFRQGQETQYF. In DNA, the CDR3 is TGCAGTGCCTCATTTAGACAGGGCCAAGAGACCCAGTACTTC.

This clonotype was counted between two and nine times. A clone one base away is much larger, so this may be a read error. The rearrangement uses TRBV12-3 or TRBV12-4 and TRBJ1-5; tentative D call: TRBD1 (5 bases). V was trimmed by 6 bases and J by 0 bases, leaving 9 bases between them. CDR3 length: 14 amino acids. This chain's CDR3 is CASSHRYSNQPQHF. DNA for the CDR3: TGTGCCAGCAGCCACAGGTATAGCAATCAGCCCCAGCATTTT.

The chain links TRBV5-1 to TRBJ2-1; the D gene could be TRBD1 or TRBD2 (6 bases each). Trimming pared 5 bases from V and 4 bases from J, leaving 10 bases between. The length of the CDR3 is 13 residues. Germline CDR1 reads SGHRS; CDR2 reads YFSETQ. The CDR3 coding sequence is TGCGCCAGCAGAGGGGGGAGTTACAATGAGCAGTTCTTC. Translation gives CASRGGSYNEQFF.

Regarding this clonotype: A read error may be the cause here, since a much bigger clone is one base away. The J gene is TRBJ2-5, the V gene TRBV12-3 or TRBV12-4; 7 nucleotides align to TRBD2. The CDR3 is made up of 13 amino acids. The CDR3 DNA reads TGTGTCAGCAGTGAGGGGACTAAAGAGACCCAGTACTTC. Its protein is CVSSEGTKETQYF.

This clonotype was picked up a small number of times. The chain joins TRBV11-1 to TRBJ2-7; 8 bases agree with TRBD1. Germline loops: CDR1 SGHAT, CDR2 FQDESV (reference sequence). The V gene end was trimmed by 5 bases and the J gene end by 0 bases; junction bases not matched to a gene: 15. This CDR3 comprises 18 residues. CDR3 amino acids: CASSPTAWTGRSSYEQYF. The DNA for the CDR3 is TGTGCCAGCAGCCCTACCGCGTGGACAGGGCGAAGCTCCTACGAGCAGTACTTC.

This clonotype was seen many times. Written as DNA, the CDR3 is TGTGCCAGCAGTCGACAGGGAAAGGCCTACGAGCAGTACTTC. Residues: CASSRQGKAYEQYF. The gene calls are TRBV6-1 and TRBJ2-7; the match to TRBD1 covers 7 bases. The V gene end was trimmed by 5 bases and the J gene end by 2 bases; junction bases not matched to a gene: 6. Germline values: CDR1 MNHNS, CDR2 SASEGT. The CDR3 is 14 amino acids.

V and J are TRBV28 and TRBJ2-7; D unresolved. V was shortened by 5 bases and J by 7 bases, with 15 bases between the two germline ends. This CDR3 is built from 13 residues. Germline CDR1 is MDHEN and CDR2 is SYDVKM. In DNA, the CDR3 is TGTGCCAGCAGTCGGCTGGACCCGAGGGAGCAGTACTTC. Translating gives CASSRLDPREQYF.

The chain employs TRBV11-2 and TRBJ2-5; TRBD2 matches 11 bases. V lost 5 bases and J lost 4; bases outside the gene matches: 18. From germline, CDR1 is SGHAT and CDR2 FQNNGV. This CDR3 has 19 residues. DNA of the CDR3: TGTGCCAGCAGCGCTAGCCCAGCGGTTAGCGGGGGGGCCCGAGAGACCCAGTACTTC. It codes for CASSASPAVSGGARETQYF.

This chain links TRBV18 with TRBJ1-3, with 7 bases fitting TRBD1. This CDR3 spans 18 amino acids. The J segment lost 2 bases and the V segment lost 3 bases, leaving 13 bases of the junction unmatched. The germline V gene encodes CDR1 KGHSH and CDR2 LQKENI. The CDR3 region is CASSPNKGQKGPGNTIYF. The CDR3 nucleotides are TGTGCCAGCTCACCTAACAAGGGACAGAAAGGGCCTGGAAACACCATATATTTT. Combining the CDR3 with reference TRBV18 and TRBJ1-3 gives the whole variable domain NAGVMQNPRHLVRRRGQEARLRCSPMKGHSHVYWYRQLPEEGLKFMVYLQKENIIDESGMPKERFSAEFPKEGPSILRIQQVVRGDSAAYFCASSPNKGQKGPGNTIYFGEGSWLTVV.

In regard to this clonotype: A much larger clonotype is one base distant, so this may be a read error. This rearrangement joins TRBV6-5 to TRBJ1-2; D not certain. The V gene lost 0 bases and the J gene lost 3 bases, with 11 bases spanning the gap. CDR3 length: 15 amino acids. Germline V lookup: CDR1 MNHEY, CDR2 SVGAGI. The CDR3 nucleotides are TGTGCCAGCAGTTACTCAAAGCTGGGCTACTATGGCTACACCTTC. It specifies CASSYSKLGYYGYTF.

This clonotype has at least ten counts. For the CDR3, the DNA is TGTGCCAGCCGTTCCCCGGGTGACAGGAATGGAAACACCATATATTTT. This gives the protein CASRSPGDRNGNTIYF. The chain carries TRBV6-2 or TRBV6-3 and TRBJ1-3; D is perhaps TRBD1 (6 bases). Trimming cost V 8 bases and J 3 bases, with 20 bases left between them. This CDR3 is built from 16 residues. Germline V gene data show CDR1 as MNHEY and CDR2 as SVGEGT.

This clonotype was counted at least ten times. This chain joins TRBV6-1 and TRBJ2-5; 9 positions match TRBD2. Germline CDR1 is MNHNS and CDR2 is SASEGT. This CDR3 is built from 16 residues. V was pared by 2 bases and J by 4 bases, with 8 bases of the junction left unmatched. The CDR3 DNA reads TGTGCCAGCAGTGAACCAACTCGTAGCGGGAGAGAGACCCAGTACTTC. It specifies CASSEPTRSGRETQYF.

This clonotype has ten or more counts. The V gene is TRBV2, the J gene TRBJ2-5, with 7 bases fitting TRBD2. After removal of 6 bases from V and 5 bases from J, the junction contained 9 bases not matched to a gene. Germline V gene sequence: CDR1 SNHLY, CDR2 FYNNEI. The length of the CDR3 is 14 residues. CDR3 sequence (DNA): TGTGCCAGCAGGACGACTAGCTTGCTTGAGACCCAGTACTTC. Its protein is CASRTTSLLETQYF.

This clonotype was counted many times. The CDR3 bases are TGTGCCAGCAGCTTAGTTTTCGGGGATAGTGGCTACACCTTC. Protein product: CASSLVFGDSGYTF. The chain carries TRBV7-2 and TRBJ1-2; D is ambiguous. V gave up 1 base and J gave up 7 bases, with 13 bases separating them. This CDR3 is built from 14 residues. The germline gives CDR1 SGHTA, CDR2 FQGNSA.

This clonotype has a count of ten or more. The chain couples TRBV6-2 or TRBV6-3 to TRBJ2-7; 15 bases are a match to TRBD2. The germline V gene encodes CDR1 MNHEY and CDR2 SVGEGT. With 0 bases clipped from V and 0 bases from J, the junction kept 6 bases outside the gene matches. The CDR3 totals 19 residues. The CDR3 DNA reads TGTGCCAGCAGTTACTCGGCCGGGACTAGCGGGAGGCCCTCCTACGAGCAGTACTTC. It is translated as CASSYSAGTSGRPSYEQYF.

In this sample, this clonotype turned up many times. The chain links TRBV6-1 to TRBJ1-1, with 10 bases matching TRBD1. Germline values: CDR1 MNHNS, CDR2 SASEGT. The CDR3 is 12 residues long. J was trimmed by 10 bases and V by 6 bases; bases with no gene match: 5. The CDR3 sequence is CASRDRGIRAFF. The CDR3, as DNA: TGTGCCAGCAGGGACAGGGGGATAAGAGCTTTCTTT.

This clonotype has only a few counts. The chain is built from TRBV7-9 and TRBJ1-1, with TRBD1 matching over 8 bases. Unmatched junction bases numbered 7, after V lost 5 bases and J lost 2 bases. CDR3 length equals 15 residues. The germline V gene encodes CDR1 SEHNR and CDR2 FQNEAQ (reference sequence). CDR3 region: CASSPWTGLNTEAFF. The CDR3 DNA reads as TGTGCCAGCAGCCCGTGGACAGGGCTAAACACTGAAGCTTTCTTT. Variable domain in full (rest from reference TRBV7-9 and TRBJ1-1): DTGVSQNPRHKITKRGQNVTFRCDPISEHNRLYWYRQTLGQGPEFLTYFQNEAQLEKSRLLSDRFSAERPKGSFSTLEIQRTEQGDSAMYLCASSPWTGLNTEAFFGQGTRLTVV.

This clonotype occurred many times. The V and J genes are TRBV6-1 and TRBJ1-6; 8 positions agree with TRBD1. The CDR3 runs to 17 residues. Trimming removed 5 bases from V and 4 bases from J; junction bases left unmatched: 10. Germline assignment: CDR1 MNHNS and CDR2 SASEGT. The CDR3 nucleotides are TGTGCCAGCAGTCAACGGACAGGGAGAGGGTATAATTCACCCCTCCACTTT. This translates into CASSQRTGRGYNSPLHF.

The CDR3 region is CASSISRGRENIQYF. The CDR3 nucleotides are TGTGCCAGCAGTATATCTAGGGGCCGGGAAAACATTCAGTACTTC. The J gene is TRBJ2-4, the V gene TRBV12-3 or TRBV12-4, with D possibly matching TRBD1 (5 bases). V was clipped by 5 bases and J by 5 bases, with 16 bases between them. The CDR3 has 15 amino acids.

This clonotype was picked up many times. The chain combines TRBV30 with TRBJ2-7, with D perhaps TRBD1 or TRBD2 (5 bases each). V was trimmed by 1 base and J by 11 bases, leaving 15 bases between them. The CDR3 runs to 12 residues. Germline V gene data show CDR1 as GTSNPN and CDR2 as SVGIG (reference sequence). DNA for the CDR3: TGTGCCTGGAGTGGAGTCGGGGCCAAGGAGTACTTC. Encoded protein: CAWSGVGAKEYF.

The genes are TRBV12-3 or TRBV12-4 and TRBJ1-5; TRBD1 matches at 7 bases. The CDR3 consists of 15 residues. With V trimmed by 2 bases and J by 4 bases, 5 bases remained unmatched. The CDR3 sequence is CASSLQGGVNQPQHF. CDR3 DNA sequence: TGTGCCAGCAGTTTACAGGGGGGCGTTAATCAGCCCCAGCATTTT.

There are many counts of this clonotype. This chain connects TRBV7-9 to TRBJ2-5; tentative D call: TRBD2 (6 bases). The CDR3 has 14 amino acids. Per the germline V gene, CDR1 is SEHNR and CDR2 is FQNEAQ (reference sequence). The V end was cut by 5 bases, the J end by 2 bases, with 12 bases between. The CDR3 nucleotides read TGTGCCAGCAGCGCCCCGCGGGATCAAGAGACCCAGTACTTC. Amino acid sequence: CASSAPRDQETQYF.

This clonotype was seen many times. V is TRBV5-1 and J is TRBJ2-2; D uncertain. The CDR3 is made up of 16 amino acids. The germline V gene has CDR1 SGHRS and CDR2 YFSETQ. Deletions cut 4 bases from V and 0 bases from J, with 13 bases between. The CDR3 sequence is CASSRTPEANTGELFF. The DNA for the CDR3 is TGCGCCAGCAGCCGTACCCCAGAGGCGAACACCGGGGAGCTGTTTTTT.